Listed below are T cell receptor beta chains from one sample, sequenced in a study of shared clonotypes between healthy human individuals. TCRdb's copy holds only in-frame clones and misses some; the assay was immunoSEQ multiplex PCR. The sample yields 2 million to 2.5 million clones, approximately 96% seen once. The sequenced material came from naive CD4+ T cells sorted from blood. The receptor source for this set is a man younger than 35 in good health. CDR3s include the opening cysteine and the closing phenylalanine or tryptophan. A D gene is named only where the DNA matches it firmly. Clone size appears in some rows only: once, few, many, or a class for an expanded clone.

TRBV10-3,TRBJ2-5,17,.,.,TGTGCCATCAGCCTAACAGGGTTCGGGACTCTTCAAGAGACCCAGTACTTC,CAISLTGFGTLQETQYF
TRBV2,TRBJ2-5,12,.,.,TGTGCCAGCCATAGCGACCAAGAGACCCAGTACTTC,CASHSDQETQYF
TRBV19,TRBJ2-7,13,.,.,TGTGCCAGTAGTATTAGAGGGAACTACGAGCAGTACTTC,CASSIRGNYEQYF
TRBV10-2,TRBJ1-2,14,.,.,TGCGCCAGCAGTGAGGCAGGGACTAACTATGGCTACACCTTC,CASSEAGTNYGYTF
TRBV10-1,TRBJ2-7,14,.,.,TGCGCCAGCAGTGAAGGCGGGGGCAATTACGAGCAGTACTTC,CASSEGGGNYEQYF
TRBV27,TRBJ1-5,17,.,.,TGTGCCAGCAGTTTCCGGGCTTGGGCAGATAGCAATCAGCCCCAGCATTTT,CASSFRAWADSNQPQHF
TRBV10-3,TRBJ2-2,12,.,.,TGTGCCATCAGTGAAGGGACCGGGGAGCTGTTTTTT,CAISEGTGELFF
TRBV19,TRBJ2-5,15,.,once,TGTGCCAGTAGTCGGACGGGGGGCCTCCAAGAGACCCAGTACTTC,CASSRTGGLQETQYF
TRBV6-5,TRBJ2-7,14,.,.,TGTGCCAGCAGTCGGGACTTCCCCGTATCCGAGCAGTACTTC,CASSRDFPVSEQYF
TRBV15,TRBJ2-2,16,.,.,TGTGCCACCAGCACCGGGCGAGGGCAGAACACCGGGGAGCTGTTTTTT,CATSTGRGQNTGELFF
TRBV27,TRBJ1-1,14,TRBD1,.,TGTGCCAGCAGTTTCGATCTCACAGGGGTAGGGGCTTTCTTT,CASSFDLTGVGAFF
TRBV7-9,TRBJ1-2,13,TRBD1,once,TGTGCCAGCAGTGGACAGGGGAACTATGGCTACACCTTC,CASSGQGNYGYTF
TRBV18,TRBJ2-1,17,.,.,TGTGCCAGCTCACCCCGTAGCGCCTCGGTCTCCTACAATGAGCAGTTCTTC,CASSPRSASVSYNEQFF
TRBV19,TRBJ1-1,14,TRBD1,.,TGTGCCAGTAGTAGGGGACAGAAGAACACTGAAGCTTTCTTT,CASSRGQKNTEAFF
TRBV10-1,TRBJ2-3,14,TRBD1,.,TGCGCCAGCAGCCTGGGACAGAATACAGATACGCAGTATTTT,CASSLGQNTDTQYF
TRBV25-1,TRBJ2-1,11,.,.,TGTGCCAGCAGCCGTGGAAATGAGCAGTTCTTC,CASSRGNEQFF
TRBV5-1,TRBJ1-1,14,TRBD1,.,TGCGCCAGCAGCGCCGGGACAGAGAACACTGAAGCTTTCTTT,CASSAGTENTEAFF
TRBV6-6,TRBJ1-1,14,.,.,TGTGCCAGTCAGTCAGGGGCCAGGAACACTGAAGCTTTCTTT,CASQSGARNTEAFF
TRBV5-1,TRBJ2-5,12,.,few,TGCGCCAGCAGCTTACCCTCTGAGACCCAGTACTTC,CASSLPSETQYF
TRBV5-1,TRBJ1-1,14,.,once,TGCGCCAGCAGCTTGGGGCAGGCCTATCCTGAAGCTTTCTTT,CASSLGQAYPEAFF
TRBV27,TRBJ2-7,16,.,.,TGTGCCAGCAGTTTATCTAGCCAGGGGGGTTCCTACGAGCAGTACTTC,CASSLSSQGGSYEQYF
TRBV10-3,TRBJ2-1,13,.,.,TGTGCCATCGGAGACGCAGTAGTCAATGAGCAGTTCTTC,CAIGDAVVNEQFF
TRBV5-4,TRBJ2-5,16,TRBD2,.,TGTGCCAGCAGCTTGGGGCGGGGGGGTCCCCAAGAGACCCAGTACTTC,CASSLGRGGPQETQYF
TRBV2,TRBJ2-6,13,.,.,TGTGCCAGCGTCATTTCTGGGGCCAACGTCCTGACTTTC,CASVISGANVLTF
TRBV30,TRBJ1-2,11,.,.,TGTGCCTGCCTGGAGGGGAGCGGCTACACCTTC,CACLEGSGYTF
TRBV6-5,TRBJ1-1,14,TRBD1,.,TGTGCCAGCAGCAGGGGGCGAATGAACACTGAAGCTTTCTTT,CASSRGRMNTEAFF
TRBV6-5,TRBJ2-2,14,.,.,TGTGCCAGCCACGGACGGGCGAACACCGGGGAGCTGTTTTTT,CASHGRANTGELFF
TRBV2,TRBJ1-1,15,TRBD1,.,TGTGCCAGCAGCGGTCAGAGGGCAGGGGGAACTGAAGCTTTCTTT,CASSGQRAGGTEAFF
TRBV25-1,TRBJ1-2,16,.,.,TGTGCCAGCAGTGAATTGTCGTCGGGACGGTCCTATGGCTACACCTTC,CASSELSSGRSYGYTF
TRBV7-6,TRBJ1-3,14,.,.,TGTGCCAGCAGCTTAGGCGGGATTGGAAACACCATATATTTT,CASSLGGIGNTIYF
TRBV6-1,TRBJ1-1,16,TRBD1,.,TGTGCCAGCAGTGCCTGGGACAGGGGAACGAACACTGAAGCTTTCTTT,CASSAWDRGTNTEAFF
TRBV7-8,TRBJ2-5,14,TRBD1,.,TGTGCCAGCAGCTCCGGGACAGGGGGGGAGACCCAGTACTTC,CASSSGTGGETQYF
TRBV9,TRBJ2-1,17,TRBD2,.,TGTGCCAGCAGCTTCCGAGGGCTAGCGGGAGGTAGGAATGAGCAGTTCTTC,CASSFRGLAGGRNEQFF
TRBV28,TRBJ1-2,14,.,.,TGTGCCAGCAACCCTTATATTCTTAACTATGGCTACACCTTC,CASNPYILNYGYTF
TRBV7-3,TRBJ2-5,15,.,.,TGTGCCAGCAGCTTAGGTGGGGCAAGCCAAGAGACCCAGTACTTC,CASSLGGASQETQYF
TRBV5-1,TRBJ2-1,15,TRBD2,.,TGCGCCAGCAGCCCACTAGCGGGAGGTGAGAATGAGCAGTTCTTC,CASSPLAGGENEQFF
TRBV30,TRBJ2-2,15,TRBD2,.,TGTGCCTGGGATAGCGGTGCGGGGGACACCGGGGAGCTGTTTTTT,CAWDSGAGDTGELFF
TRBV10-2,TRBJ2-7,14,.,.,TGCGCCACGCGAGAAAGGGTAGGAACCTACGAGCAGTACTTC,CATRERVGTYEQYF
TRBV5-4,TRBJ2-3,17,.,once,TGTGCCAGCAGCTTGGGTATAGGGACGGAGTTTTTAGATACGCAGTATTTT,CASSLGIGTEFLDTQYF
TRBV30,TRBJ2-7,12,.,.,TGTGCCTGGAGTGTAACCCCCTACGAGCAGTACTTC,CAWSVTPYEQYF
TRBV27,TRBJ1-2,15,.,.,TGTGCCAGCTCTACGCAGGGCCTTACTAACTATGGCTACACCTTC,CASSTQGLTNYGYTF
TRBV30,TRBJ1-1,14,.,.,TGTGCCTGGAGTGACCTGTCCCGGAACACTGAAGCTTTCTTT,CAWSDLSRNTEAFF
TRBV19,TRBJ2-7,16,TRBD1,.,TGTGCCAGTAGCCGGACCAAAGGACAGGCGTCCTACGAGCAGTACTTC,CASSRTKGQASYEQYF
TRBV6-6,TRBJ2-7,13,.,.,TGTGCCAGCAGTCGCCTCGTATCCTACGAGCAGTACTTC,CASSRLVSYEQYF
TRBV6-5,TRBJ2-7,15,TRBD2,.,TGTGCCAGCAGTTACAAAGAGCGGGGGGGTTACGAGCAGTACTTC,CASSYKERGGYEQYF
TRBV6-5,TRBJ2-3,16,TRBD2,.,TGTGCCAGCAGTTACGGACTAGCGGGGGGCACAGATACGCAGTATTTT,CASSYGLAGGTDTQYF
TRBV28,TRBJ1-5,12,.,.,TGTGCCAGCAGTTTTGTTGGCCAGCCCCAGCATTTT,CASSFVGQPQHF
TRBV28,TRBJ1-4,15,.,.,TGTGCCAGCAGTTTAGGGGGATCAACTAATGAAAAACTGTTTTTT,CASSLGGSTNEKLFF